Reported below is one TCR beta chain. Antigen specificity is unknown. The data were obtained in a study of CXCR3-negative and CXCR3-positive naive CD8 T cells. The study, taken as a whole, reports: Comparably high diversity marked both naive subsets, whereas memory CD8+ cells had much lower diversity.

Germline CDR1 reads MDHEN; CDR2 reads SYDVKM. The CDR3 runs 15 residues. Researchers prepared the TRB cDNA libraries using 5' RACE with UMI labels. Using the 5' RACE reads, TCRdb records one entry per CDR3 protein without DNA. The sample's table shows about 40,000 distinct CDR3 sequences. The TCR comes from a human donor in good health. Some clones in this sample may be carry-over from other donors' samples. The sample consisted of memory CD8+ T cells from blood. The chain links TRBV28 to TRBJ2-5; TCRdb names TRBD1, which stays unverified in the absence of DNA. The CDR3: CASSPRTVRSLTQYF.